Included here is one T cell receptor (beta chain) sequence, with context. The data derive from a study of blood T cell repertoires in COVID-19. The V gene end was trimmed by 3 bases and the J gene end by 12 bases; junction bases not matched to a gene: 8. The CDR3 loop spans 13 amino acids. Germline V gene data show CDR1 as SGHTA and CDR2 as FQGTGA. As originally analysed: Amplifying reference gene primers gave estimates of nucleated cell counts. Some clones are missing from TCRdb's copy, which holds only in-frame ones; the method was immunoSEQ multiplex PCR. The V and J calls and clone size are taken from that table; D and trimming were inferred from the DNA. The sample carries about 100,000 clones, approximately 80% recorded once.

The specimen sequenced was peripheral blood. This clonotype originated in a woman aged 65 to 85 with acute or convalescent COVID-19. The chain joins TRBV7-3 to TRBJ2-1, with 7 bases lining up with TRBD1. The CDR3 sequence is CASSLGAGTAQFF. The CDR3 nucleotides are TGTGCCAGCAGCTTGGGAGCCGGGACAGCGCAGTTCTTC. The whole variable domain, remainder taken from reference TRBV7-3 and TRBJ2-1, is GAGVSQTPSNKVTEKGKYVELRCDPISGHTALYWYRQSLGQGPEFLIYFQGTGAADDSGLPNDRFFAVRPEGSVSTLKIQRTERGDSAVYLCASSLGAGTAQFFGPGTRLTVL.